The next 8 T cell receptor beta chains were all read from a single sample in a study of T cell responses to AZD1222 COVID-19 vaccine. Repertoires were generated with immunoSEQ multiplex PCR, while TCRdb's copy carries only in-frame clones and drops some. The sample shows around 95,000 clones, 88% of them seen only once. The sample was peripheral blood, taken on day 0 of AZD1222 vaccination. The source is an adult in good health.

V usage is TRBV19 and J usage is TRBJ1-3; D not certain. Trimming removed 3 bases at V and 2 bases at J, with 17 bases between. This CDR3 comprises 17 residues. Germline V gives CDR1 LNHDA, CDR2 SQIVND (reference sequence). CDR3 nucleotide sequence: TGTGCCAGTAGTATTAATCCGAGCCCGACGGCTGGAAACACCATATATTTT. It encodes CASSINPSPTAGNTIYF.

This chain uses TRBV2 with TRBJ2-3; D gene unclear. The germline V gene has CDR1 SNHLY and CDR2 FYNNEI. The CDR3 spans 13 residues. Deletions cut 4 bases from V and 6 bases from J, with 11 bases between. Here the CDR3 reads CASSADKGDTQYF. CDR3 nucleotides: TGTGCCAGCAGTGCCGACAAAGGGGATACGCAGTATTTT.

This chain uses TRBV7-9 with TRBJ2-1; D is undetermined. V shed 5 bases and J shed 7 bases, with 9 bases lying between them. The CDR3 extends over 12 amino acids. The germline V gene encodes CDR1 SEHNR and CDR2 FQNEAQ (reference sequence). CDR3 sequence: CASSPFGNEQFF. DNA for the CDR3: TGTGCCAGCAGCCCTTTTGGGAATGAGCAGTTCTTC.

The chain carries TRBV6-6 and TRBJ1-6; the match to TRBD1 covers 8 bases. V lost 5 bases, J lost 9 bases, and 18 bases stayed unmatched. Germline V gives CDR1 MNHNY, CDR2 SVGAGI (reference sequence). The CDR3 totals 18 residues. For the CDR3, the DNA is TGTGCCAGCAGTCCTACGAACCCCAAGACAGGGGCGGGTTCACCCCTCCACTTT. Encoded protein: CASSPTNPKTGAGSPLHF.

The V and J genes are TRBV6-6 and TRBJ1-3; D is ambiguous. CDR3 size: 16 residues. The V gene's germline CDR1 is MNHNY and CDR2 SVGAGI (reference sequence). With 6 bases removed from V and 0 bases from J, the gap between germline ends came to 15 bases. In DNA form, the CDR3 reads TGTGCCAGCAGCCGATCTGGACCGCTCTCTGGAAACACCATATATTTT. Translating gives CASSRSGPLSGNTIYF.

This chain connects TRBV20-1 to TRBJ1-1, with D perhaps TRBD1 (6 bases). V was pared by 3 bases and J by 2 bases, with 22 bases between. Germline values: CDR1 DFQATT, CDR2 SNEGSKA (reference sequence). The CDR3 sequence is 17 residues long. CDR3: CSASSGPGVAKNTEAFF. In nucleotides, the CDR3 is TGCAGTGCTAGTTCCGGGCCAGGGGTCGCGAAAAACACTGAAGCTTTCTTT.

This chain joins TRBV14 and TRBJ2-7, with D possibly being TRBD2 (6 bases). Germline CDR1 SGHDN, CDR2 FVKESK. V lost 2 bases to trimming and J lost 6 bases, with 14 bases between them. This CDR3 region has 14 residues. The CDR3 protein is CASSQQGAGSEQYF. CDR3 sequence (DNA): TGTGCCAGCAGCCAACAAGGAGCGGGTTCCGAGCAGTACTTC. Together with reference TRBV14 and TRBJ2-7, the CDR3 gives the full variable domain: EAGVTQFPSHSVIEKGQTVTLRCDPISGHDNLYWYRRVMGKEIKFLLHFVKESKQDESGMPNNRFLAERTGGTYSTLKVQPAELEDSGVYFCASSQQGAGSEQYFGPGTRLTVT.

The gene calls are TRBV4-2 and TRBJ2-2; D is perhaps TRBD2 (6 bases). CDR3 length equals 18 residues. Between the trimmed V and J ends, which lost 4 bases and 6 bases, there was a span of 24 bases. Germline V CDR1 and CDR2: LGHNA, YNFKEQ. The CDR3 DNA is TGTGCCAGCAGCCGCCAGACAAGCCTAGCGAGGGGAGCCGGGGAGCTGTTTTTT. Protein sequence: CASSRQTSLARGAGELFF.